One and the same sample provided the 4 T cell receptor beta chains below, sequenced in a study of T cells after yellow fever vaccination. TCRdb re-called the 5' RACE reads through MiXCR, storing one row per CDR3 protein. The table shows roughly 110,000 distinct CDR3 sequences, with around 8% occurring only once. The input for sequencing was CD8+ T cells sorted from PBMCs, taken 45 days after the yellow fever booster vaccination. The receptors come from a man aged 25 to 40 who received the YFV17D yellow fever vaccine.

This clonotype was seen a few times. V usage is TRBV18 and J usage is TRBJ2-1, with a possible D match to TRBD2 (6 bases). CDR1 is KGHSH, CDR2 LQKENI, per germline. This CDR3 contains 15 residues. V was shortened by 4 bases and J by 3 bases, with 13 bases between the two germline ends. CDR3 sequence (DNA): TGTGCCAGCTCACTAGCGGACACTTTCTACAATGAGCAGTTCTTC. Translating it yields CASSLADTFYNEQFF.

The sample holds many counts of this clonotype. The rearrangement uses TRBV20-1 and TRBJ2-7; 8 bases line up with TRBD2. V dropped 4 bases and J dropped 4; count of bases not matched to a gene: 9. The CDR3 runs to 14 residues. Germline V gene data show CDR1 as DFQATT and CDR2 as SNEGSKA (reference sequence). CDR3 residues: CSATPHSGAYEQYF. For the CDR3, the DNA is TGCAGTGCTACCCCCCATAGCGGGGCATACGAGCAGTACTTC.

This clonotype has at least ten counts. V and J are TRBV29-1 and TRBJ2-7; TRBD2 might be the D (6 bases). Germline CDR1 is SQVTM and CDR2 is ANQGSEA. The germline V and J ends were trimmed by 4 bases and 2 bases, with 15 bases remaining between them. CDR3 size: 14 residues. CDR3: CSVVGGARPYEQYF. In DNA, the CDR3 is TGCAGCGTTGTGGGGGGAGCTCGCCCCTACGAGCAGTACTTC.

This clonotype appeared many times. The chain recombines TRBV7-8 with TRBJ1-5; D is perhaps TRBD1 (6 bases). The CDR3 spans 15 residues. V shed 4 bases and J shed 0 bases, with 10 bases lying between them. Germline CDR1 reads SGHVS; CDR2 reads FQNEAQ. Here the CDR3 DNA reads TGTGCCAGCAGCTCCACAGGGATTAGCAATCAGCCCCAGCATTTT. Translating gives CASSSTGISNQPQHF.